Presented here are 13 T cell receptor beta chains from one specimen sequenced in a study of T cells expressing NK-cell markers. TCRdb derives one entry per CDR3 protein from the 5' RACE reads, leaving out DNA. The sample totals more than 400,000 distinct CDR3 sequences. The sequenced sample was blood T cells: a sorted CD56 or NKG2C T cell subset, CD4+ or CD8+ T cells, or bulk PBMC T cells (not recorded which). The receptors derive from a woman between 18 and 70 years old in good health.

The CDR3 protein is CASSQMADYTGELFF. The gene calls are TRBV7-3 and TRBJ2-2. The CDR3 consists of 15 residues. Per germline, CDR1 SGHTA and CDR2 FQGTGA.

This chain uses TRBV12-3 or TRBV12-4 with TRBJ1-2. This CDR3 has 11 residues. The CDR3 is CASSWDYGYTF.

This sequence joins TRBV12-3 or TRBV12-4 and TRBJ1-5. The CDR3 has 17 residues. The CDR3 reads CASSPNRGDAIYQPQHF.

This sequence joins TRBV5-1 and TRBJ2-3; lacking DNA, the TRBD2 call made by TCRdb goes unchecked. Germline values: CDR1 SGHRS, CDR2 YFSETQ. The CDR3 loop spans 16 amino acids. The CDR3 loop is CASSSGLAGSTDTQYF.

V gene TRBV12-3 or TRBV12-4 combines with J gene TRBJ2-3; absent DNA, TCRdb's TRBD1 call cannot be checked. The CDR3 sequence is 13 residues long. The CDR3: CASSPHTGNTQYF.

The CDR3 is CASSRPDRLGTDTQYF. V is TRBV11-2 and J is TRBJ2-3; TCRdb lists TRBD1, though no DNA is available to test this call. Germline V gene data show CDR1 as SGHAT and CDR2 as FQNNGV. This CDR3 is built from 16 residues.

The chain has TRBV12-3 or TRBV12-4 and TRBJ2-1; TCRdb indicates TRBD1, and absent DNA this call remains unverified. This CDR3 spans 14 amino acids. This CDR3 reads CASRSGQFDNEQFF.

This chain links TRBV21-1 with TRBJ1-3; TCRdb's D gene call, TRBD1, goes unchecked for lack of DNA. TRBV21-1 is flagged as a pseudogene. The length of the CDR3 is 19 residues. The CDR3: CASISYPGQPILAGSTIYF.

CDR3 loop: CASSPGQGYTGELFF. The J gene is TRBJ2-2, the V gene TRBV7-7; TCRdb's assignment of TRBD1 cannot be checked, as there is no DNA. Germline V CDR1 and CDR2: SSHAT, FNYEAQ (reference sequence). The CDR3 is 15 residues long.

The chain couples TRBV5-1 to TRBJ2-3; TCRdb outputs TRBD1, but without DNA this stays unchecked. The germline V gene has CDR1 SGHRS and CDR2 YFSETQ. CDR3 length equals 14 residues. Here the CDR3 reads CASCAGPSTDTQYF.

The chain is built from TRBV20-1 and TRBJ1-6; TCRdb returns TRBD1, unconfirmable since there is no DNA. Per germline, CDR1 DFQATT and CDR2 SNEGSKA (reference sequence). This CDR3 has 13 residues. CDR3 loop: CSARAGESSPLHF.

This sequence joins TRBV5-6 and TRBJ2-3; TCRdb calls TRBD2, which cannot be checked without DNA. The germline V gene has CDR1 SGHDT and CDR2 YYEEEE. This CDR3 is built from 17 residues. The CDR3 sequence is CASSFRASASGTDTQYF.

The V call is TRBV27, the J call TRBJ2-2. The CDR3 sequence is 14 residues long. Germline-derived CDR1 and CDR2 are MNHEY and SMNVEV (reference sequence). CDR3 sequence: CASSLYENTGELFF.